Detailed here is one TCR beta chain. Its specificity is not known. This record belongs to a study of cytomegalovirus exposure and HLA in healthy donors. Points from the study as a whole: From TCR beta sequences, most subjects' HLA-A and HLA-B alleles were reportedly predicted accurately.

This CDR3 region has 17 residues. Germline V lookup: CDR1 LGHNA, CDR2 YSLEER. With V trimmed by 0 bases and J by 4 bases, 8 bases remained unmatched. 60 Vbeta and 13 Jbeta primers were used in PCR. The protocol was immunoSEQ multiplex PCR, while the TCRdb copy is restricted to in-frame clones and leaves out a portion. The table has about 160,000 clones, around 74% seen once. Sequencing was carried out using PBMCs. This chain links TRBV4-3 with TRBJ2-7, with 11 bases fitting TRBD1. This receptor was identified in a female donor in good health and CMV-seronegative. The CDR3 DNA reads TGCGCCAGCAGCCAAGAACAAGGGACAGGGGGTGCATACGAGCAGTACTTC. Protein product: CASSQEQGTGGAYEQYF.